What follows are 21 T cell receptor beta chains derived from one specimen sequenced in a study of shared clonotypes between healthy human individuals. Data came from immunoSEQ multiplex PCR; TCRdb stores just in-frame clones and leaves some out. In the table there are approximately 2.1 million clones, approximately 95% of which are singletons. The sequenced material came from naive CD4+ T cells from PBMCs. Specified subset: CD45RA+ positively selected. These receptors all stem from a young man in good health. Some clones in this sample may be carry-over from other donors' samples.

The chain has TRBV20-1 and TRBJ2-1; D gene ambiguous. V was trimmed by 5 bases and J by 9 bases, leaving 8 bases between them. Per the germline V gene, CDR1 is DFQATT and CDR2 is SNEGSKA (reference sequence). The CDR3 runs 10 residues. The CDR3 region has the DNA TGCAGTGCTGTGCCCCGTGAGCAGTTCTTC. Amino acid sequence: CSAVPREQFF.

This rearrangement joins TRBV2 to TRBJ2-4, with D possibly TRBD2 on 6 matching bases. Germline assignment: CDR1 SNHLY and CDR2 FYNNEI. This CDR3 has 15 residues. Trimming took 1 base from V and 9 from J, leaving 16 bases between them. The CDR3 sequence: CASSEVGSGGGIQYF. The DNA for the CDR3 is TGTGCCAGCAGTGAAGTGGGGTCCGGGGGTGGCATTCAGTACTTC.

V is TRBV5-1 and J is TRBJ2-5; D perhaps matches TRBD2 (6 bases). CDR3 length equals 14 residues. V was shortened by 3 bases and J by 3 bases, with 12 bases between the two germline ends. Looked up from germline, CDR1 is SGHRS and CDR2 is YFSETQ. CDR3 in amino acids: CASSSTPGEETQYF. The DNA for the CDR3 is TGCGCCAGCAGCTCAACACCGGGAGAAGAGACCCAGTACTTC.

This chain uses TRBV28 with TRBJ2-7; 9 nucleotides align to TRBD2. This CDR3 spans 17 amino acids. CDR1 is MDHEN, CDR2 SYDVKM, per germline. The trim removed 3 bases at V and 2 bases at J, leaving 11 bases unmatched. This chain's CDR3 is CASSFIREASGAYEQYF. Here the CDR3 DNA reads TGTGCCAGCAGTTTCATCCGGGAGGCTAGCGGGGCCTACGAGCAGTACTTC.

This chain links TRBV6-6 with TRBJ2-7, with a weak D call TRBD2 (6 bases). CDR3 length: 15 amino acids. Looked up from germline, CDR1 is MNHNY and CDR2 is SVGAGI (reference sequence). V lost 2 bases, J lost 3 bases, and 14 bases lay in between. The CDR3 region has the DNA TGTGCCAGCAGTTACCCACGGGGACTCGGCTACGAGCAGTACTTC. Its translation: CASSYPRGLGYEQYF.

The chain has TRBV9 and TRBJ2-2; D unclear. The germline gives CDR1 SGDLS, CDR2 YYNGEE. The CDR3 runs to 15 residues. The ends were cut back, 4 bases at V and 1 base at J, with 11 bases in the middle. The CDR3 region is CASSPRLLNTGELFF. The CDR3 DNA follows: TGTGCCAGCAGCCCCCGGCTCCTGAACACCGGGGAGCTGTTTTTT.

The chain carries TRBV29-1 and TRBJ2-3; the match to TRBD2 covers 13 bases. The CDR3 contains 15 residues. The trim removed 7 bases at V and 3 bases at J, leaving 7 bases unmatched. Germline-derived CDR1 and CDR2 are SQVTM and ANQGSEA. CDR3 nucleotide sequence: TGCAGCGCCGATGGACTAGCGGGAGCGACAGATACGCAGTATTTT. As protein: CSADGLAGATDTQYF.

The genes are TRBV30 and TRBJ1-3, with D unclear. This CDR3 has 13 amino acids. Between the trimmed V and J ends, which lost 5 bases and 1 base, there was a span of 9 bases. Looked up from germline, CDR1 is GTSNPN and CDR2 is SVGIG (reference sequence). In DNA, the CDR3 is TGTGCCTGGGGACGCGATTCTGGAAACACCATATATTTT. Translating it yields CAWGRDSGNTIYF.

V and J are TRBV18 and TRBJ1-5; D is undetermined. V gave up 0 bases and J gave up 7 bases, with 19 bases separating them. This CDR3 has 17 amino acids. CDR1 is KGHSH and CDR2 is LQKENI in the germline V gene. CDR3 DNA sequence: TGTGCCAGCTCACCACCAGGGTCCCTAGGGAGAGGGCAGCCCCAGCATTTT. Its translation is CASSPPGSLGRGQPQHF.

The chain is built from TRBV19 and TRBJ2-5; D may be TRBD1 (7 bases). Per the germline V gene, CDR1 is LNHDA and CDR2 is SQIVND (reference sequence). The V gene lost 1 base and the J gene lost 5 bases, with 14 bases spanning the gap. The CDR3 sequence is 15 residues long. DNA of the CDR3: TGTGCCAGTAGTATAGTTCTGACAGGGAGGGAGACCCAGTACTTC. Translating it yields CASSIVLTGRETQYF.

The V gene is TRBV11-2, the J gene TRBJ1-1, with D possibly being TRBD1 (5 bases). The germline V gene has CDR1 SGHAT and CDR2 FQNNGV. The V end was cut by 7 bases, the J end by 3 bases, with 15 bases between. The CDR3 is 14 amino acids. CDR3 DNA sequence: TGTGCCAGCACCTCGGGGGTACTTTACACTGAAGCTTTCTTT. Its protein is CASTSGVLYTEAFF.

The chain combines TRBV20-1 with TRBJ1-4, with D hard to call. Germline V gene lookup returns CDR1 DFQATT and CDR2 SNEGSKA (reference sequence). The CDR3 runs to 11 residues. V was shortened by 3 bases and J by 8 bases, with 7 bases between the two germline ends. The CDR3 nucleotides read TGCAGTGCTAGCCCTACCGAAAAACTGTTTTTT. Residues: CSASPTEKLFF.

The chain is built from TRBV14 and TRBJ2-1; 9 nucleotides line up with TRBD2. The CDR3 has 16 amino acids. After removal of 3 bases from V and 6 bases from J, the junction contained 9 bases not matched to a gene. Germline V CDR1 and CDR2: SGHDN, FVKESK. CDR3 nucleotides: TGTGCCAGCAGCCATAGGCGGGAGGGCAGGGTCAATGAGCAGTTCTTC. Its translation: CASSHRREGRVNEQFF.

This chain connects TRBV7-9 to TRBJ1-3; D perhaps matches TRBD1 (5 bases). The CDR3 totals 17 residues. Germline values: CDR1 SEHNR, CDR2 FQNEAQ (reference sequence). The V end lost 5 bases, the J end lost 0 bases, and 17 bases lay between the germline ends. This CDR3 is CASSRGLSTSSGNTIYF. Here the CDR3 DNA reads TGTGCCAGCAGCCGGGGACTGTCGACTTCCTCTGGAAACACCATATATTTT. The full variable domain, its missing parts supplied by reference TRBV7-9 and TRBJ1-3, is DTGVSQNPRHKITKRGQNVTFRCDPISEHNRLYWYRQTLGQGPEFLTYFQNEAQLEKSRLLSDRFSAERPKGSFSTLEIQRTEQGDSAMYLCASSRGLSTSSGNTIYFGEGSWLTVV.

For this clone: Additional DNA sequences in this sample encode the identical CDR3. The chain joins TRBV28 to TRBJ2-7, with a possible D match to TRBD2 (5 bases). V shed 6 bases and J shed 6 bases, with 9 bases lying between them. In germline, CDR1 is MDHEN, CDR2 SYDVKM. The CDR3 totals 11 residues. CDR3 DNA: TGTGCCAGCAGCCGCGGACTCGAGCAGTACTTC. It yields the protein CASSRGLEQYF. Full variable domain (remainder filled in from reference TRBV28 and TRBJ2-7): DVKVTQSSRYLVKRTGEKVFLECVQDMDHENMFWYRQDPGLGLRLIYFSYDVKMKEKGDIPEGYSVSREKKERFSLILESASTNQTSMYLCASSRGLEQYFGPGTRLTVT.

This clone showed up just once. Within the sample, other DNA sequences also encode this same CDR3. The gene calls are TRBV27 and TRBJ2-7; the D gene is possibly TRBD1 (5 bases). V lost 5 bases and J lost 4, with 12 bases in between. The CDR3 runs to 13 residues. Germline-derived CDR1 and CDR2 are MNHEY and SMNVEV (reference sequence). The CDR3: CASSRQGRYEQYF. CDR3 nucleotide sequence: TGTGCCAGCAGTAGGCAGGGTAGGTACGAGCAGTACTTC.

The CDR3 here is CASRRIAGSSGANVLTF. In nucleotides, the CDR3 is TGTGCCAGCAGACGTATAGCGGGAAGCTCTGGGGCCAACGTCCTGACTTTC. This sequence joins TRBV2 and TRBJ2-6; TRBD2 matches at 8 bases. From germline, CDR1 is SNHLY and CDR2 FYNNEI. V was pared by 6 bases and J by 0 bases, with 7 bases of the junction left unmatched. CDR3 length: 17 residues.

This rearrangement joins TRBV9 to TRBJ2-5; D may be TRBD1 or TRBD2 (5 bases each). The CDR3 consists of 14 residues. Germline V gene data show CDR1 as SGDLS and CDR2 as YYNGEE. Trimming removed 3 bases at V and 3 bases at J, with 12 bases between. The CDR3 spells CASSGGPSKETQYF. CDR3 coding DNA: TGTGCCAGCAGCGGGGGACCCTCCAAAGAGACCCAGTACTTC. Filled out from reference TRBV9 and TRBJ2-5, the complete variable domain reads DSGVTQTPKHLITATGQRVTLRCSPRSGDLSVYWYQQSLDQGLQFLIQYYNGEERAKGNILERFSAQQFPDLHSELNLSSLELGDSALYFCASSGGPSKETQYFGPGTRLLVL.

The rearrangement joins TRBV6-6 to TRBJ1-5, with D possibly matching TRBD1 (5 bases). The CDR3 runs 13 residues. Germline CDR1 reads MNHNY; CDR2 reads SVGAGI (reference sequence). Trimming took 5 bases from V and 2 from J, leaving 7 bases between them. The DNA of the CDR3 is TGTGCCAGCAGTCTCAGGGGCAATCAGCCCCAGCATTTT. It encodes CASSLRGNQPQHF.

The chain carries TRBV11-3 and TRBJ2-1; D call uncertain. The V end was cut by 2 bases, the J end by 8 bases, with 10 bases between. This CDR3 has 13 amino acids. Germline V gene data show CDR1 as SGHNT and CDR2 as YENEEA. CDR3 sequence (DNA): TGTGCCAGCAGCTTATACGGCGTGGATGAGCAGTTCTTC. This gives the protein CASSLYGVDEQFF.

The chain carries TRBV28 and TRBJ2-7, with D tentatively TRBD1 (6 bases). The CDR3 loop spans 15 amino acids. Trimming took 6 bases from V and 1 from J, leaving 16 bases between them. Germline CDR1 MDHEN, CDR2 SYDVKM. The CDR3 here is CASRPSPQGSYEQYF. DNA for the CDR3: TGTGCCAGCAGACCCTCCCCTCAGGGGTCCTACGAGCAGTACTTC.